This T cell receptor beta chain emerged from a study of blood T cell repertoires in COVID-19 (dated by TCRdb to 2019 to 2021). The study in broad terms: Collaborator samples came from the United States, Italy and Spain and covered acute and convalescent phases of COVID-19. Samples came from the ongoing ImmuneRACE study (first 160 participants) plus 1,254 subjects from 6 global collaborators. Where available, HLA class I and class II types were obtained from metadata supplied by the sample provider rather than from assay-based typing. Subjects who had been exposed to COVID-19, were actively infected with it, or had recovered from it provided the deeply sampled blood TCRbeta repertoires that made up the dataset. The sample metadata nearly always contained a de-identified subject ID, COVID-19 status, age in years and sex. The prospective study material was composed of cDNA or gDNA derived from T cells, B-cell-depleted T cells, or PBMCs. The repertoires were made available in a free public database intended to serve as a resource for research on the immune response to SARS-CoV-2. Here is what the overall study found, with its caveats: The quantity of clinical and demographic metadata differed by source and by participant and was supplied without curation.

The CDR3 sequence holds 17 residues, the cysteine and phenylalanine included. Here the CDR3 DNA is all that survives: 51 bases in frame from base 1. The germline V gene encodes CDR1 SSHAT and CDR2 FNYEAQ (reference sequence). TCRbeta CDR3 regions were amplified from genomic DNA using the immunoSEQ Assay, a bias-controlled multiplex PCR. The paper's processing steps were these. Nucleated cell counts per sample were estimated from amplification of reference gene primers within the assay. Sequence reads were collapsed and filtered to measure the absolute abundance of every unique TCRbeta CDR3 rearrangement. For each sample, productive Simpson clonality was calculated as the square root of Simpson's diversity index over productive rearrangements. In TCRdb, the immuneACCESS table is reduced to in-frame sequences with V and J assigned. These tables do not hold every clone; where another copy was compared, an unresolved V gene accounts for under half, and the others remain unexplained. That table is the source of V, J and clone size, and D and trimming were worked out from the DNA. The sample contains around 110,000 clones, under 85% of them found a single time. Around 14% of the sample comes from the top ten.

As for this clone: The target of this receptor is not known. The germline gene is not matched at one end of the junction; a read error may be the cause.

Collaborating institutions collected whole blood in K2EDTA tubes following their own protocols. For TCRbeta analysis, collaborators shipped samples in one of three forms: frozen whole blood, isolated PBMCs, or DNA extracted from either of those sample types. This TCR derives from a woman in her sixties with acute or convalescent COVID-19. Sequencing used peripheral blood. The chain joins TRBV7-7 to TRBJ2-1, with TRBD2 matching 15 junction bases. The sequenced DNA is TGTGCTAGCAGCGGCCAACCGGGACTAGCGGGAGGCAATGAGCAGTTCTTC. This translates into CASSGQPGLAGGNEQFF.